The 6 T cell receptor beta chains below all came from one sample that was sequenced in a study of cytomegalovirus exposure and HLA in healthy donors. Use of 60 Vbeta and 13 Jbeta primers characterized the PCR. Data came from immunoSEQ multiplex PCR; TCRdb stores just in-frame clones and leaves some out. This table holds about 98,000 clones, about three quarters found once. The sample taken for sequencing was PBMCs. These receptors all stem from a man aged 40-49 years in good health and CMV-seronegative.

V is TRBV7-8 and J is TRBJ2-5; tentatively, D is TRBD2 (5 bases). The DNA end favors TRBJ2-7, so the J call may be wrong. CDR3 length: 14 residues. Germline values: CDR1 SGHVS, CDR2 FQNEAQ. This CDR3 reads CASSASGIWYEQYF. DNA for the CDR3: TGTGCCAGCAGCGCGTCCGGGATTTGGTACGAGCAGTACTTC.

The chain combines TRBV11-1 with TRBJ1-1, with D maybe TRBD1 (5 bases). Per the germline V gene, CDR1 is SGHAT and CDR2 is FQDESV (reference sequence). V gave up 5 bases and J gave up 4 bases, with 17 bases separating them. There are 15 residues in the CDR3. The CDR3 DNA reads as TGTGCCAGCAGCCCACGGAGGAGGAGGGGCACTGAAGCTTTCTTT. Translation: CASSPRRRRGTEAFF.

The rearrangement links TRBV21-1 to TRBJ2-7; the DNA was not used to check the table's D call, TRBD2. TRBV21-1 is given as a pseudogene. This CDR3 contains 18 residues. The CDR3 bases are TGTGCCAGCAGCAAAGATGTACTAGTCCACCTCGGGTCTCTCGAGCAGTACTTC. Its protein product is CASSKDVLVHLGSLEQYF.

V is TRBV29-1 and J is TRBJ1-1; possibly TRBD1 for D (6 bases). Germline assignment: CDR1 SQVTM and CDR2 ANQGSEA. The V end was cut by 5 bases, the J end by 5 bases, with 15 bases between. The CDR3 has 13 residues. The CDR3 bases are TGCAGCGTTCAAGGGGGGCTTGGAACTGAAGCTTTCTTT. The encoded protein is CSVQGGLGTEAFF.

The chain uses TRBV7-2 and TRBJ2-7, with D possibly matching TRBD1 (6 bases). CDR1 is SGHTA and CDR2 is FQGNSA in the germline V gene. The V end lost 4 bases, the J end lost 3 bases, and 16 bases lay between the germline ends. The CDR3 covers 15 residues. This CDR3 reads CASSSAGAMNYEQYF. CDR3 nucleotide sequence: TGTGCCAGCAGCTCGGCAGGGGCGATGAACTACGAGCAGTACTTC.

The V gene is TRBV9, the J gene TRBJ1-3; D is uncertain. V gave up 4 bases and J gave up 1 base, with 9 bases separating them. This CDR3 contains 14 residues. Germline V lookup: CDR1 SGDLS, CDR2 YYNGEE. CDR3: CASSPENSGNTIYF. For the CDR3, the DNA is TGTGCCAGCAGCCCCGAGAATTCTGGAAACACCATATATTTT.